This T cell receptor (beta chain) is from a study of blood T cell repertoires in COVID-19. Study at large: Sources were T cells, B-cell-depleted T cells, or PBMCs; the material itself was cDNA or gDNA.

Germline CDR1 MGHRA, CDR2 YSYEKL. The CDR3 has 12 residues. V was cut by 1 base and J by 4 bases, with 2 bases left in between. Individuals drawn from approximately 26 US areas were about 18 to 95 years old. Among Cohort 3 donors, those recovered had two negative PCRs, clearance, or symptom resolution. Profiling relied on immunoSEQ multiplex PCR, and the TCRdb table lists in-frame clones only, not all of them. Here the sample spans 250,000 to 350,000 clones, about nine tenths being singletons. The chain recombines TRBV4-1 with TRBJ1-5; D not resolved. The sequencing input was PBMCs or T cells enriched from blood (not recorded which). The receptor was isolated from a woman aged 18-35 years who had recovered from COVID-19. The CDR3 bases are TGCGCCAGCAGCCAAGCAAATCAGCCCCAGCATTTT. The encoded protein is CASSQANQPQHF.